This is a list of T cell receptor beta chains from one sample in a study of CD8+CD57+ T cells in acquired aplastic anemia. TCRdb called the reads again in MiXCR, with one record for every CDR3 protein. Counted here are some 200,000 distinct CDR3 sequences, almost 50% occurring once; the ten biggest clones make up less than 20%. The material sequenced was sorted CD4+, CD8+, or CD8+CD57+ T cells (not recorded which) from PBMCs. These receptors came from a human donor with aplastic anemia. Each CDR3 is given with its conserved first and last residue. D genes are given only for firm matches. Clone size appears in some rows only: once, few, many, or a class for an expanded clone.

d_call | j_call | v_call | clone_size | cdr3_aa | cdr3_nt
- | TRBJ1-5 | TRBV20-1 | many | CSARAGNDYSNQPQHF | TGCAGTGCTAGAGCTGGGAATGACTATAGCAATCAGCCCCAGCATTTT
- | TRBJ1-2 | TRBV7-8 | - | CASRPGTLYGYTF | TGTGCCAGCAGACCCGGGACACTCTATGGCTACACCTTC
- | TRBJ1-6 | TRBV7-9 | - | CASTTNTNSPLHF | TGTGCCAGCACCACCAATACGAATTCACCCCTCCACTTT
TRBD2 | TRBJ2-5 | TRBV7-8 | many | CASSPVGGGEETQYF | TGTGCCAGCAGCCCCGTGGGCGGGGGGGAAGAGACCCAGTACTTC
- | TRBJ2-5 | TRBV19 | - | CASSPSRPETQYF | TGTGCCAGTAGCCCCAGTCGCCCGGAGACCCAGTACTTC
TRBD1 | TRBJ2-5 | TRBV20-1 | - | CSARDAGTAQETQYF | TGCAGTGCTAGGGATGCTGGGACAGCACAAGAGACCCAGTACTTC
TRBD1 | TRBJ1-2 | TRBV2 | - | CASSPGIGGEGNYGYTF | TGTGCCAGCAGCCCGGGGATAGGGGGCGAGGGTAACTATGGCTACACCTTC
- | TRBJ1-4 | TRBV5-1 | - | CASSLGKGWIYEKLFF | TGCGCCAGCAGCTTGGGGAAGGGGTGGATTTATGAAAAACTGTTTTTT
- | TRBJ1-1 | TRBV6-5 | - | CASNPGHSNTEAFF | TGTGCCAGCAATCCAGGACATTCGAACACTGAAGCTTTCTTT
- | TRBJ2-3 | TRBV5-1 | - | CASSVGPGATDTQYF | TGCGCCAGCAGCGTAGGTCCAGGGGCCACAGATACGCAGTATTTT
TRBD1 | TRBJ2-3 | TRBV29-1 | - | CSGGTGNKDTQYF | TGCAGCGGGGGGACAGGGAATAAAGATACGCAGTATTTT
TRBD1 | TRBJ2-5 | TRBV2 | - | CASRTLRDRGDKETQYF | TGTGCCAGCAGGACATTAAGGGACAGGGGGGATAAAGAGACCCAGTACTTC
TRBD1 | TRBJ1-2 | TRBV9 | many | CASSVEGDRAGYTF | TGTGCCAGCAGCGTAGAAGGAGACAGGGCTGGCTACACCTTC
- | TRBJ2-1 | TRBV6-1 | many | CASSEHSRYNEQFF | TGTGCCAGCAGTGAACATTCCCGATACAATGAGCAGTTCTTC
- | TRBJ2-6 | TRBV12-3/TRBV12-4 | - | CASRSGTGANVLTF | TGTGCCAGCAGGTCCGGGACCGGGGCCAACGTCCTGACTTTC
TRBD1 | TRBJ2-2 | TRBV2 | - | CASSAWDRATGELFF | TGTGCCAGCAGTGCCTGGGACAGGGCCACCGGGGAGCTGTTTTTT
- | TRBJ1-2 | TRBV20-1 | - | CSARDGGGYTF | TGCAGTGCTAGAGATGGGGGGGGCTACACCTTC
TRBD2 | TRBJ2-1 | TRBV6-5 | - | CASRSTGGSGNEQFF | TGTGCCAGCAGATCCACGGGGGGGAGTGGGAATGAGCAGTTCTTC
TRBD1 | TRBJ2-7 | TRBV12-3/TRBV12-4 | few | CASRSDRGPYEQYF | TGTGCCAGCAGGTCGGACAGGGGGCCCTACGAGCAGTACTTC
TRBD2 | TRBJ2-3 | TRBV12-3/TRBV12-4 | - | CASSLLAGVQYF | TGTGCCAGCAGTTTACTAGCGGGGGTGCAGTATTTT
- | TRBJ2-3 | TRBV24-1 | - | CATSEAATGYHEQYF | TGTGCCACCAGTGAGGCCGCCACAGGGTACCATGAGCAGTATTTT
TRBD1 | TRBJ2-1 | TRBV2 | many | CASMFDRGNEQFF | TGTGCCAGCATGTTCGACAGGGGCAATGAGCAGTTCTTC
- | TRBJ1-5 | TRBV9 | - | CASTPGRFADANQPQHF | TGTGCCAGCACGCCGGGGAGGTTCGCCGATGCTAATCAGCCCCAGCATTTT
TRBD1 | TRBJ2-7 | TRBV7-9 | - | CASSEGDRGTYEQYF | TGTGCTAGCAGCGAAGGGGACAGGGGGACCTACGAGCAGTACTTC
TRBD1 | TRBJ1-5 | TRBV12-3/TRBV12-4 | - | CASSPGQLNQPQHF | TGTGCCAGCAGCCCGGGACAGCTTAATCAGCCCCAGCATTTT
TRBD1 | TRBJ2-7 | TRBV19 | - | CASSNGQGLYEQYF | TGTGCCAGTAGTAACGGACAGGGCCTCTACGAGCAGTACTTC
TRBD1 | TRBJ1-1 | TRBV19 | - | CASSMGRGHEDTEAFF | TGTGCCAGTAGTATGGGCAGGGGGCATGAGGACACTGAAGCTTTCTTT
- | TRBJ1-4 | TRBV20-1 | - | CSARSGINEKLFF | TGCAGTGCTAGGTCCGGGATTAATGAAAAACTGTTCTTT
- | TRBJ2-7 | TRBV10-3 | once | CAIINRSSYEQQF | TGTGCCATTATTAACAGAAGCTCCTACGAGCAGCAATTC
- | TRBJ2-4 | TRBV5-1 | - | CASSYDTGPRAKNIQYF | TGCGCCAGCAGCTACGATACAGGGCCGCGGGCCAAAAACATTCAGTACTTC
- | TRBJ1-5 | TRBV7-9 | - | CASSRLSGEGNQPQHF | TGTGCCAGCAGTCGCTTGAGCGGGGAGGGCAATCAGCCCCAGCATTTT
TRBD2 | TRBJ2-5 | TRBV6-1 | many | CASRSSGDFQETQYF | TGTGCCAGCAGGAGTAGCGGGGATTTCCAAGAGACCCAGTACTTC
- | TRBJ1-6 | TRBV12-3/TRBV12-4 | - | CASRQRGSGNSPLHF | TGTGCCAGCAGACAAAGGGGGAGCGGTAATTCACCCCTCCACTTT
- | TRBJ1-2 | TRBV7-2 | - | CASSLSEGFGYTF | TGTGCCAGCAGCTTATCAGAGGGGTTTGGCTACACCTTC
TRBD2 | TRBJ2-5 | TRBV7-6 | - | CASSLDLGGETQYF | TGTGCCAGCAGCTTAGATTTGGGAGGGGAGACCCAGTACTTC
- | TRBJ2-7 | TRBV7-9 | once | CASSLGFSYEQYF | TGTGCCAGCAGCTTAGGCTTCTCCTACGAGCAGTACTTC
TRBD1 | TRBJ1-4 | TRBV10-3 | many | CAISETGENEKLFF | TGTGCCATCAGTGAGACAGGGGAGAATGAAAAACTGTTTTTT
- | TRBJ2-3 | TRBV5-1 | many | CASSPTGIDTQYF | TGCGCCAGCAGCCCCACAGGGATAGATACGCAGTATTTT
- | TRBJ1-1 | TRBV9 | - | CASSPRKQFTEAFF | TGTGCCAGCAGCCCCCGTAAACAGTTTACTGAAGCTTTCTTT
TRBD1 | TRBJ2-7 | TRBV6-1 | - | CASSYGTGDYERYF | TGTGCCAGCAGTTACGGGACAGGGGACTACGAGCGGTACTTC
TRBD2 | TRBJ2-5 | TRBV12-3/TRBV12-4 | many | CASSFPGGVTQYF | TGTGCCAGCAGTTTCCCGGGGGGGGTGACCCAGTACTTC
TRBD1 | TRBJ1-6 | TRBV2 | - | CASSEGQGGGSPLHF | TGTGCCAGCAGTGAAGGTCAGGGGGGTGGTTCACCCCTCCACTTT
- | TRBJ1-2 | TRBV20-1 | few | CSAAPGRQSGGYTF | TGCAGTGCTGCGCCGGGACGGCAGAGTGGGGGCTACACCTTC